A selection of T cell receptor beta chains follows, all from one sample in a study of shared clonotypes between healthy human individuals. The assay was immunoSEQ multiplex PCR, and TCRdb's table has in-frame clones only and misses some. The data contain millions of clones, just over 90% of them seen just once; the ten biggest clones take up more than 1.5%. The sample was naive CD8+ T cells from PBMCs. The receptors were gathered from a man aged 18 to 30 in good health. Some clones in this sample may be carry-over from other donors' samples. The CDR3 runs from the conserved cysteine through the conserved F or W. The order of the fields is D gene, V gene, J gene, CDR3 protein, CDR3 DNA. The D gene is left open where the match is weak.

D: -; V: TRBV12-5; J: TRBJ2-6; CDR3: CASGLDASSGANVLTF; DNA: TGTGCTAGTGGTTTGGACGCCTCCTCTGGGGCCAACGTCCTGACTTTC
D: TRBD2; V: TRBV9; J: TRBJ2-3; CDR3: CASSAGLAGGPDTQYF; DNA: TGTGCCAGCAGCGCGGGCCTAGCGGGAGGCCCAGATACGCAGTATTTT
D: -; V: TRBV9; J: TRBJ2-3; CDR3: CASSVDRGAITDTQYF; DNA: TGTGCCAGCAGCGTAGATAGAGGTGCCATCACAGATACGCAGTATTTT
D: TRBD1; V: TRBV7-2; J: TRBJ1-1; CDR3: CASSSGVGTGLRDTEAFF; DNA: TGTGCCAGCAGCTCTGGGGTGGGGACAGGGCTCCGGGACACTGAAGCTTTCTTT
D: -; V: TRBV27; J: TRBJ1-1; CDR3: CASSARVGGEAFF; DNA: TGTGCCAGCAGTGCTCGGGTCGGGGGTGAAGCTTTCTTT
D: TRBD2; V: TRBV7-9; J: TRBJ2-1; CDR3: CASSLVIAGDNEQFF; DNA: TGTGCCAGCAGCTTAGTAATAGCGGGAGATAATGAGCAGTTCTTC
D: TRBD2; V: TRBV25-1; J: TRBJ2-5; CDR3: CASSDWAGGQETQYF; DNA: TGTGCCAGCAGTGATTGGGCGGGGGGACAAGAGACCCAGTACTTC
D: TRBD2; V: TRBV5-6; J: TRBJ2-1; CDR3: CASSYASGNNEQFF; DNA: TGTGCCAGCAGCTACGCTAGCGGAAACAATGAGCAGTTCTTC
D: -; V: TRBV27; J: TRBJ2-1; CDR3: CASSANRDQGIEQFF; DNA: TGTGCCAGCAGTGCTAACAGGGACCAGGGGATTGAGCAGTTCTTC
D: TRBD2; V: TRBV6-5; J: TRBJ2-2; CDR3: CASSTSGPTGELFF; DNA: TGTGCCAGCAGTACTAGCGGGCCCACCGGGGAGCTGTTTTTT
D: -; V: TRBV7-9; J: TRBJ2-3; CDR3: CASRYQSTDTQYF; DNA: TGTGCCAGCAGGTACCAATCCACAGATACGCAGTATTTT
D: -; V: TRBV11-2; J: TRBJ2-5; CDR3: CASSLVISISEGRETQYF; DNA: TGTGCCAGCAGCTTAGTTATCAGTATCTCGGAGGGCAGAGAGACCCAGTACTTC
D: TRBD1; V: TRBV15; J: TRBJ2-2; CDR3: CATSRDRDSPTGELFF; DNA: TGTGCCACCAGCAGGGACCGGGACAGCCCCACCGGGGAGCTGTTTTTT
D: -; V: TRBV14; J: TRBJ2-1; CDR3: CASSPSRALNNEQFF; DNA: TGTGCCAGCAGCCCTAGTAGAGCCTTAAACAATGAGCAGTTCTTC
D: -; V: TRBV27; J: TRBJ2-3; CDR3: CASSLPRSDTQYF; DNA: TGTGCCAGCAGTTTACCTAGGTCAGATACGCAGTATTTT
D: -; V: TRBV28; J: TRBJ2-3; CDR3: CASSPRGLAAPTDTQYF; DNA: TGTGCCAGCAGTCCACGGGGTTTGGCGGCCCCCACAGATACGCAGTATTTT